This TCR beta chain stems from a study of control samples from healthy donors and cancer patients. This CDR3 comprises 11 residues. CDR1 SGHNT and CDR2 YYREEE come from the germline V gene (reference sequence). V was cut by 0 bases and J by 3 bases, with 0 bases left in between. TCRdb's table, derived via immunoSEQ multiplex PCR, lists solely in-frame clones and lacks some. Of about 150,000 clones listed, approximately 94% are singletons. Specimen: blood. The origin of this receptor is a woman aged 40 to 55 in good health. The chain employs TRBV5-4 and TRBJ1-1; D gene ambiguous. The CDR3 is CASSLDTEAFF. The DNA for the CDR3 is TGTGCCAGCAGCTTGGACACTGAAGCTTTCTTT.